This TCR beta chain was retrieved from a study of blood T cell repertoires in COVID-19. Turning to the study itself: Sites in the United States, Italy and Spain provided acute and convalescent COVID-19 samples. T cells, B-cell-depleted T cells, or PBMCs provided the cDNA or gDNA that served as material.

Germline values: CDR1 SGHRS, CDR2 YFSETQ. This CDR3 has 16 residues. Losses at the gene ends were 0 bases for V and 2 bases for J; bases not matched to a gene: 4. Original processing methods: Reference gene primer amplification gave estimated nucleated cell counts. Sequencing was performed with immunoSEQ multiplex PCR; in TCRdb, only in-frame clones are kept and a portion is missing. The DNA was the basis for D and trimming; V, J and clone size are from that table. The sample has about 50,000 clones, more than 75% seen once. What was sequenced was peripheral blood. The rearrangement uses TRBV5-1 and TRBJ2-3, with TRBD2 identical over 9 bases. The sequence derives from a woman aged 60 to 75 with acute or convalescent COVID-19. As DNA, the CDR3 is TGCGCCAGCAGCTTGGCCCTAGCGGGAAACACAGATACGCAGTATTTT. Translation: CASSLALAGNTDTQYF.